Below are 32 T cell receptor beta chains sequenced from a single sample in a study of T cell responses to AZD1222 COVID-19 vaccine. Libraries were prepared by immunoSEQ multiplex PCR; TCRdb keeps only in-frame clonotypes and omits some of them. The data contain more than 95,000 clones, around nine tenths of them seen just once; the ten biggest clones take up about 2.3%. The material sequenced was peripheral blood, taken on day 0 of AZD1222 vaccination. The receptors come from an adult in good health.

This chain uses TRBV28 with TRBJ2-3, with TRBD2 matching 8 bases. This CDR3 spans 14 amino acids. V dropped 7 bases and J dropped 4; count of bases not matched to a gene: 7. The germline V gene encodes CDR1 MDHEN and CDR2 SYDVKM. The CDR3 loop is CASMGSGNSDTQYF. CDR3 DNA sequence: TGTGCCAGCATGGGTAGCGGGAACTCAGATACGCAGTATTTT.

Only a few counts were recorded for this clone. The V and J genes are TRBV24-1 and TRBJ2-2, with TRBD2 identical over 8 bases. CDR3 length: 16 residues. Unmatched junction bases numbered 10, after V lost 4 bases and J lost 7 bases. Per germline, CDR1 KGHDR and CDR2 SFDVKD. CDR3 sequence reads: CATSDSGLGRGGELFF. CDR3 bases: TGTGCCACCAGTGACTCCGGACTCGGGAGGGGCGGGGAGCTGTTTTTT.

V is TRBV18 and J is TRBJ2-3; D remains unclear. This CDR3 comprises 16 residues. Germline CDR1 is KGHSH and CDR2 is LQKENI. V shed 0 bases and J shed 2 bases, with 12 bases lying between them. As DNA, the CDR3 is TGTGCCAGCTCACCACCGGCGAAAGAGGTCACAGATACGCAGTATTTT. It encodes CASSPPAKEVTDTQYF. The whole variable domain, remainder taken from reference TRBV18 and TRBJ2-3, is NAGVMQNPRHLVRRRGQEARLRCSPMKGHSHVYWYRQLPEEGLKFMVYLQKENIIDESGMPKERFSAEFPKEGPSILRIQQVVRGDSAAYFCASSPPAKEVTDTQYFGPGTRLTVL.

The genes are TRBV5-6 and TRBJ2-1; a weak D match, TRBD1 (6 bases). This CDR3 spans 13 amino acids. The V gene lost 0 bases and the J gene lost 6 bases, with 7 bases spanning the gap. Germline CDR1 and CDR2: SGHDT and YYEEEE. The CDR3 is CASSLVTGNEQFF. DNA for the CDR3: TGTGCCAGCAGCTTGGTGACAGGCAATGAGCAGTTCTTC.

The chain recombines TRBV4-3 with TRBJ1-2; no firm D call. Trimming shortened V by 0 bases and J by 3 bases, and 17 bases separated the two germline ends. Germline assignment: CDR1 LGHNA and CDR2 YSLEER. The CDR3 runs 17 residues. As DNA, the CDR3 is TGCGCCAGCAGCCAAGATAGACTATTGGGCAGTTACTATGGCTACACCTTC. It specifies CASSQDRLLGSYYGYTF.

Remarks on this clone: Other DNA sequences from this sample encode an identical CDR3 as well. The chain uses TRBV3-1 (or the pseudogene TRBV3-2) and TRBJ1-1; D gene uncertain. Germline assignment: CDR1 LGHDT and CDR2 YNNKEL (reference sequence). The ends were cut back, 5 bases at V and 0 bases at J, with 7 bases in the middle. This CDR3 spans 13 amino acids. The CDR3 DNA reads as TGTGCCAGCAGCGCTCGACTGAACACTGAAGCTTTCTTT. It is translated as CASSARLNTEAFF.

This sequence joins TRBV10-1 and TRBJ2-1, with 8 positions matching TRBD2. The V gene's germline CDR1 is WNHNN and CDR2 SYGVQD (reference sequence). With V trimmed by 0 bases and J by 10 bases, 2 bases remained unmatched. The CDR3 is made up of 13 amino acids. This CDR3 reads CASSESRGVEQFF. The CDR3 nucleotides are TGCGCCAGCAGTGAGTCGCGGGGGGTCGAGCAGTTCTTC.

This clone was picked up one time. V usage is TRBV5-6 and J usage is TRBJ1-4; D perhaps matches TRBD1 (6 bases). CDR3 length: 14 amino acids. Trimming took 4 bases from V and 1 from J, leaving 8 bases between them. CDR1 and CDR2 from the germline V gene are SGHDT and YYEEEE. CDR3 DNA sequence: TGTGCCAGCAGCCGGGGGCGAACTAATGAAAAACTGTTTTTT. Translating gives CASSRGRTNEKLFF.

Worth noting for this clone: One junction end disagrees with the germline gene, perhaps due to a read error. The rearrangement links TRBV12-5 to TRBJ2-1, with 9 bases matching TRBD2. The germline CDR1 and CDR2 sequences are LGHNT and FRNRAP. The CDR3 has 14 amino acids. The CDR3 nucleotides read TGTGCTAGTGCCTCCGGGACTAGCTACTATGAGCAGTTCTTC. The encoded protein is CASASGTSYYEQFF.

V is TRBV28 and J is TRBJ1-5; 7 nucleotides align to TRBD1. This CDR3 is 18 amino acids long. Germline V gene sequence: CDR1 MDHEN, CDR2 SYDVKM. Germline trimming cut 7 bases from V and 6 bases from J; bases unmatched to any gene: 21. The CDR3 DNA sequence: TGTGCCAGCATCAGTTCGACAGGGAAGTTCGGGGGTACTCAGCCCCAGCATTTT. As protein: CASISSTGKFGGTQPQHF.

This chain uses TRBV5-4 with TRBJ2-1, with 8 positions matching TRBD2. The trim removed 3 bases at V and 7 bases at J, leaving 12 bases unmatched. Germline CDR1 and CDR2: SGHNT and YYREEE (reference sequence). The CDR3 loop spans 16 amino acids. CDR3 sequence: CASSSGAGGSGNEQFF. The CDR3, as DNA: TGTGCCAGCAGCTCCGGGGCGGGGGGTTCGGGAAATGAGCAGTTCTTC.

The CDR3 DNA sequence: TGCAGTGCAGGAGAGACCCAGTACTTC. Translation gives CSAGETQYF. The chain combines TRBV20-1 with TRBJ2-5; no definite D call. The germline CDR1 and CDR2 sequences are DFQATT and SNEGSKA (reference sequence). This CDR3 region has 9 residues. V lost 6 bases, J lost 4 bases, and 3 bases lay in between.

The chain couples TRBV28 to TRBJ2-7; D may be TRBD1 (6 bases). CDR3 length: 13 residues. V lost 4 bases and J 4 bases, leaving 11 bases between the germline ends. CDR1 MDHEN and CDR2 SYDVKM come from the germline V gene. The CDR3 nucleotides read TGTGCCAGCAGTTATTCACAGGGTTACGAGCAGTACTTC. Translating it yields CASSYSQGYEQYF.

CDR3 in amino acids: CASRPRADFEKLFF. The CDR3 DNA follows: TGTGCCAGCAGGCCCCGGGCCGACTTTGAAAAACTGTTTTTT. This chain links TRBV27 with TRBJ1-4; no clear D. In germline, CDR1 is MNHEY, CDR2 SMNVEV (reference sequence). V was cut by 6 bases and J by 7 bases, with 15 bases left in between. This CDR3 has 14 amino acids.

V gene TRBV18 combines with J gene TRBJ1-1, with TRBD1 matching over 9 bases. This CDR3 spans 17 amino acids. The germline V gene has CDR1 KGHSH and CDR2 LQKENI. Trimming cost V 0 bases and J 6 bases; bases outside gene matches: 11. CDR3 coding DNA: TGTGCCAGCTCACCACCTGGGTCGGGACAGGGCGCCGCTGAAGCTTTCTTT. Translation gives CASSPPGSGQGAAEAFF.

The chain recombines TRBV9 with TRBJ1-1; TRBD1 is a possible D gene (5 bases). Trimming took off 0 bases at V and 1 base at J, with 7 bases between the two ends. Germline values: CDR1 SGDLS, CDR2 YYNGEE. The CDR3 length is 14 residues. CDR3 sequence: CASSVADRNTEAFF. The CDR3 nucleotides read TGTGCCAGCAGCGTAGCCGACAGGAACACTGAAGCTTTCTTT.

The chain uses TRBV3-1 (or the pseudogene TRBV3-2) and TRBJ2-7, with 8 positions matching TRBD2. The CDR3 has 14 amino acids. In germline, CDR1 is LGHDT, CDR2 YNNKEL (reference sequence). Unmatched junction bases numbered 5, after V lost 4 bases and J lost 3 bases. The CDR3 reads CASSLGLEGYEQYF. In nucleotides, the CDR3 is TGTGCCAGCAGCCTGGGACTAGAGGGCTACGAGCAGTACTTC.

This clone is a singleton in its sample. The chain couples TRBV5-1 to TRBJ1-1, with 8 bases matching TRBD1. The V gene end was trimmed by 3 bases and the J gene end by 1 base; junction bases not matched to a gene: 8. Looked up from germline, CDR1 is SGHRS and CDR2 is YFSETQ. The length of the CDR3 is 16 residues. The CDR3 here is CASSWGQAKTNTEAFF. The CDR3 nucleotides read TGCGCCAGCAGCTGGGGACAGGCGAAAACGAACACTGAAGCTTTCTTT.

This chain joins TRBV6-5 and TRBJ2-3; unclear D gene. This CDR3 is 14 amino acids long. Trimming left V 6 bases short and J 4 bases short, with 14 bases between. Germline loops: CDR1 MNHEY, CDR2 SVGAGI. CDR3 residues: CASSGSEKADTQYF. For the CDR3, the DNA is TGTGCCAGCAGCGGATCGGAAAAGGCAGATACGCAGTATTTT.

This clone was seen a few times. The chain recombines TRBV27 with TRBJ1-2, with no clear D. Per germline, CDR1 MNHEY and CDR2 SMNVEV (reference sequence). V shed 6 bases and J shed 3 bases, with 8 bases lying between them. The CDR3 runs 12 residues. CDR3 amino acids: CASREDDYGYTF. DNA of the CDR3: TGTGCCAGCAGGGAGGACGACTATGGCTACACCTTC.

The CDR3 spells CATKVGGDTGELFF. DNA for the CDR3: TGTGCCACGAAAGTAGGGGGAGACACCGGGGAGCTGTTTTTT. The chain recombines TRBV15 with TRBJ2-2; perhaps TRBD1 as D (6 bases). Trimming shortened V by 9 bases and J by 3 bases, and 14 bases separated the two germline ends. The CDR3 covers 14 residues. Germline assignment: CDR1 LNHNV and CDR2 YYDKDF (reference sequence).

The J gene is TRBJ2-7, the V gene TRBV6-2 or TRBV6-3, with 10 bases matching TRBD1. The CDR3 runs to 16 residues. With V trimmed by 0 bases and J by 5 bases, 7 bases remained unmatched. The germline V gene encodes CDR1 MNHEY and CDR2 SVGEGT. CDR3 DNA sequence: TGTGCCAGCAGTTACTCGGGGACAGGGGATTGGAACGAGCAGTACTTC. Translated: CASSYSGTGDWNEQYF.

Details on this clone: Other DNA sequences from this sample encode an identical CDR3 as well. The chain is built from TRBV5-1 and TRBJ1-6; no firm D call. This CDR3 is 15 amino acids long. CDR1 and CDR2 (germline): SGHRS, YFSETQ. With 0 bases removed from V and 6 bases from J, the gap between germline ends came to 10 bases. The CDR3 DNA sequence: TGCGCCAGCAGCTTGGTGGCCGGCATTAATTCACCCCTCCACTTT. The encoded protein is CASSLVAGINSPLHF.

The J gene is TRBJ2-7, the V gene TRBV28; perhaps TRBD2 as D (5 bases). CDR1 and CDR2 from the germline V gene are MDHEN and SYDVKM. The CDR3 totals 15 residues. Trimming removed 3 bases at V and 6 bases at J, with 18 bases between. The CDR3 region is CASSLITDSRSEQYF. In DNA form, the CDR3 reads TGTGCCAGCAGTTTGATAACGGACTCCCGAAGCGAGCAGTACTTC.

The chain employs TRBV7-9 and TRBJ1-1; D is undetermined. Trimming cost V 6 bases and J 5 bases, with 7 bases left between them. There are 11 residues in the CDR3. Germline loops: CDR1 SEHNR, CDR2 FQNEAQ (reference sequence). CDR3 in DNA: TGTGCCAGCAGGACCCCGACTGAAGCTTTCTTT. It translates to CASRTPTEAFF.

This clone was observed a single time. This chain connects TRBV5-6 to TRBJ1-2; a weak D match, TRBD1 (6 bases). Trimming pared 2 bases from V and 0 bases from J, leaving 17 bases between. From germline, CDR1 is SGHDT and CDR2 YYEEEE. CDR3 length equals 17 residues. CDR3 protein: CASSFTARQDTNYGYTF. CDR3 coding DNA: TGTGCCAGCAGCTTCACCGCCCGACAGGATACTAACTATGGCTACACCTTC.

Only one count was recorded for this clone. The chain employs TRBV19 and TRBJ2-5; TRBD1 agrees at 10 bases. CDR1 LNHDA and CDR2 SQIVND come from the germline V gene (reference sequence). V trimming: 3 bases; J trimming: 3 bases; junction bases outside the gene matches: 4. CDR3 length equals 15 residues. The CDR3 DNA reads as TGTGCCAGTAGTATTCGACAGGGGGCTAAAGAGACCCAGTACTTC. This sequence encodes CASSIRQGAKETQYF.

The V gene is TRBV5-1, the J gene TRBJ2-5; D might be TRBD1 (6 bases). Germline V gene sequence: CDR1 SGHRS, CDR2 YFSETQ. V was pared by 4 bases and J by 0 bases, with 13 bases between. This CDR3 is built from 15 residues. As DNA, the CDR3 is TGCGCCAGCAGCGACCCACAGGGTGACCAAGAGACCCAGTACTTC. It translates to CASSDPQGDQETQYF.

The J gene is TRBJ2-7, the V gene TRBV7-2, with 7 bases that match TRBD1. Trimming removed 2 bases from V and 3 bases from J; junction bases left unmatched: 7. This CDR3 is built from 15 residues. Looked up from germline, CDR1 is SGHTA and CDR2 is FQGNSA. For the CDR3, the DNA is TGTGCCAGCAGCTTAAGGTCGGACAGGCTCTACGAGCAGTACTTC. Translated: CASSLRSDRLYEQYF.

V gene TRBV5-6 combines with J gene TRBJ1-2; TRBD1 matches at 7 bases. In germline, CDR1 is SGHDT, CDR2 YYEEEE. The CDR3 is 15 amino acids. J was trimmed by 3 bases and V by 1 base; bases with no gene match: 6. The CDR3 spells CASSLYGQGDYGYTF. CDR3 DNA: TGTGCCAGCAGCTTGTACGGTCAGGGGGACTATGGCTACACCTTC.

This chain links TRBV25-1 with TRBJ1-3; D uncertain. The CDR3 spans 13 residues. Germline V gives CDR1 MGHDK, CDR2 SYGVNS. Trimming took 2 bases from V and 1 from J, leaving 3 bases between them. CDR3 protein: CASSEGSGNTIYF. The CDR3, as DNA: TGTGCCAGCAGTGAAGGGTCTGGAAACACCATATATTTT.

The gene calls are TRBV6-5 and TRBJ2-2; TRBD2 aligns across 10 bases. In germline, CDR1 is MNHEY, CDR2 SVGAGI. Trimming removed 2 bases from V and 6 bases from J; junction bases left unmatched: 6. The CDR3 sequence is 16 residues long. CDR3 sequence: CASSYILAGVPGELFF. The DNA for the CDR3 is TGTGCCAGCAGTTACATCCTAGCGGGAGTCCCCGGGGAGCTGTTTTTT.